What follows is one T cell receptor beta chain and its context. Antigen unknown. V was pared by 1 base and J by 8 bases, with 12 bases between. Germline-derived CDR1 and CDR2 are SGHRS and YFSETQ. The CDR3 covers 14 residues. This record belongs to a study of human T cells and chemical hapten exposure. Study-level findings and limits: There were significantly more large CDR3 similarity clusters among expanded TCRs than among controls. The number of TCRs over 1 in 1000 frequency stayed unchanged after DPC.

TCRdb used MiXCR to reprocess the RACE reads, holding one entry per CDR3 protein. The profile shows some 84,000 distinct CDR3 sequences, roughly 10% of them singletons. Time point: patch test 3, about 24 weeks after DPC sensitization. The treatment here: therapeutic diphenylcyclopropenone sensitization with weekly scalp DPC. The template was total RNA from unfractionated whole blood. This specimen consisted of whole blood, obtained in connection with sensitization to the hapten diphenylcyclopropenone (DPC). This sequence originates from a woman aged 45 to 65 with alopecia areata. Some clones in this sample may be carry-over from other donors' samples. The V call is TRBV5-1, the J call TRBJ1-4; D is ambiguous. The CDR3 here is CASSLQAVGEKLFF. Here the CDR3 DNA reads TGCGCCAGCAGCTTGCAAGCCGTCGGAGAAAAACTGTTTTTT.